This TCR beta chain was found in a study of T-cell memory formation after mild COVID-19. Whole-study results and caveats: Among clones contracting day 15 to 85, CD4/CD8 was balanced, whereas later expanders leaned CD4+.

MiXCR, applied by TCRdb to the 5' RACE reads, yields one record per CDR3 protein. The data show roughly 610,000 distinct CDR3 sequences, 15% to 20% seen once. This clonotype was counted a single time. Its cognate antigen is unknown. J was trimmed by 0 bases and V by 4 bases; bases with no gene match: 7. This CDR3 is 16 amino acids long. Germline V CDR1 and CDR2: SGHRS, YFSETQ. The source of this sequence is an adult woman who had mild COVID-19 (a few samples of this study predate the infection). Cell type and time point are not known. This chain joins TRBV5-1 and TRBJ2-3, with TRBD2 matching 8 bases. The sequenced sample was PBMCs or a T cell subset sorted from them (not recorded which). The CDR3 loop is CASSQTGGVSTDTQYF. As DNA, the CDR3 is TGCGCCAGCAGCCAAACCGGGGGGGTTAGCACAGATACGCAGTATTTT.